Shown below are 3 T cell receptor beta chains from a single sample sequenced in a study of spatial heterogeneity in lung cancer. Findings and caveats of the study: Counts that tracked tumor mutation counts were those of expanded intratumoral alpha and beta TCRs.

These receptors' antigens are unknown. MiXCR, run by TCRdb on the 5' RACE reads, gives a single entry per CDR3 protein. The sample holds 20,000 to 25,000 distinct CDR3 sequences, approximately 6.5% seen once. Time point noted: sample taken at primary tumor resection. The sequencing here drew on lung tumor tissue, taken at surgery. These receptors all stem from a male donor with early-stage non-small cell lung cancer.

About this clonotype itself: A much larger clone lies one base from this, so it may be a read error. The rearrangement uses TRBV27 and TRBJ2-7; the D call may be TRBD1 or TRBD2 (5 bases each). Germline V gene sequence: CDR1 MNHEY, CDR2 SMNVEV (reference sequence). Trimming shortened V by 4 bases and J by 3 bases, and 16 bases separated the two germline ends. The CDR3 is 15 residues long. The chain's CDR3 is CASSSGTHGFYEQYF. In nucleotides, the CDR3 is TGTGCCAGCAGTTCCGGGACCCACGGGTTCTACGAGCAGTACTTC.

In this sample, this clonotype turned up many times. The J gene is TRBJ1-1, the V gene TRBV30; a weak D match, TRBD1 (5 bases). This CDR3 has 12 residues. Germline-derived CDR1 and CDR2 are GTSNPN and SVGIG (reference sequence). V dropped 3 bases and J dropped 5 bases, with 10 bases sitting between them. CDR3 DNA sequence: TGTGCCTGGAGGCGGGGGTTAACTGAAGCTTTCTTT. This translates into CAWRRGLTEAFF.

This clonotype has ten or more counts. This chain joins TRBV6-2 or TRBV6-3 and TRBJ1-5; maybe TRBD1 (5 bases). The V gene's germline CDR1 is MNHEY and CDR2 SVGEGT. V was trimmed by 6 bases and J by 4 bases, leaving 13 bases between them. This CDR3 is 14 amino acids long. As DNA, the CDR3 is TGTGCCAGCAGCCCGGCGGGGGGGAATCAGCCCCAGCATTTT. Amino acid sequence: CASSPAGGNQPQHF.